This TCR beta chain stems from a study of cytomegalovirus exposure and HLA in healthy donors (dated by TCRdb to about 2017). With respect to the entire study: In an earlier analysis of under 600 of the donors, 250 to 300 Gb of sequence data and 90 million to 120 million unique TCR beta sequences from 180 million or so T cells were reported. On average, roughly 240,000 unique TCR beta nucleotide sequences were sequenced per donor among 398 genotyped donors of the cohort, with roughly 18% of those sequences being non-productive. The genetic ancestry cluster associated with self-reported Caucasian donors included over 80% of the 350 to 500 genotyped donors. Every discovery cohort repertoire had been produced on one sequencing platform. Class I and class II HLA loci were covered by the typing at four-digit resolution. Donor age, sex, ethnicity and CMV serostatus were compiled alongside the repertoire data. To study patterns of TCR occurrence, a later analysis re-analyzed previously published TCR beta repertoires from around 700 donors and added high-resolution HLA genotyping. Four to six DR-DQ haplotypes were handled as single units for association and clustering, since linkage in the cohort was strong. Typing coverage differed by locus: A, B, C, DRB1 and DQB1 were typed in roughly 629-640 donors, DQA1 in about 510, DPA1 in around 580, and DPB1 in 472. The T cell repertoires of 666 subjects were profiled by immunosequencing and related to cytomegalovirus serostatus. A separate validation cohort of approximately 130 different subjects was used in addition to the roughly 620-subject first cohort. In the later analysis, no new phenotypic data were used to find candidate immune exposures; instead, reliance was placed on TCR beta sequences and their occurrence across donors. A later genetic analysis took genome-wide SNP genotypes for about 55% of the 666 donors and used that subset as a discovery cohort. In an earlier analysis of 500 to 650 of the donors, high-throughput TCR beta sequencing was used to judge whether each TCR beta V gene segment behaved as functional or pseudogenic. The study aimed to test whether cataloging public T cell receptors could reveal signatures of past pathogen exposure. Approximately 300 gigabases of sequencing data and 91 million or so unique TCR sequences made up an early release that covered about 640 HLA-typed donors. To predict cytomegalovirus infection status, the study combined high-throughput TCR immunosequencing, statistical association of individual TCRs with disease status, and machine learning.

The cohort was made up of about 610 healthy bone marrow donors. At the time of sampling, all cohort members were nominally healthy, though unrecorded immune exposures were likely present. The donor tested CMV seronegative, placing the donor among the 350 to 400 seronegative members of the cohort. Every donor gave a peripheral blood sample, and the peripheral blood mononuclear cells from that sample were used for TCR beta sequencing. Genomic DNA was extracted from the blood cell samples with the Qiagen DNeasy Blood Extraction Kit. The protocol used for the library was the immunoSEQ multiplex PCR assay. A mixture of 60 forward primers for TCR Vbeta segments and 13 reverse primers for TCR Jbeta segments was used in the multiplex PCR. The CDR3 region of rearranged TCR beta genes was amplified from genomic DNA by a multiplex PCR assay. On the Illumina HiSeq System, the amplified TCR beta libraries were sequenced as 87-base-pair reads. The paper's processing steps were these. Across the roughly 670 repertoires, a later analysis counted roughly 84 million unique TCR beta chains, 9.5 million to 12 million of which were shared by at least two donors. A nearest-neighbor algorithm error-corrected the raw reads and collapsed the reads into unique sequences, merging closely related sequences to remove PCR and sequencing errors. CDR3 sequences were aligned to IMGT reference sequences to assign V, D and J gene segments. For a sequence to be retained, at least a six-nucleotide match to both a V gene segment and a J gene segment was required. Rearrangements were classified as productive when the CDR3 lacked stop codons and remained in frame with V and J, and all other rearrangements were classified as non-productive. Following IMGT convention, CDR3 was defined as the stretch from the second conserved V-encoded cysteine up to the conserved J-encoded phenylalanine. The earlier analysis of about 560 of the donors excluded any sequence lacking an unambiguous match to a single V gene segment. In an earlier analysis of approximately 590 of the donors, a V segment was called functional when productive rearrangements were above 56.7%, and segregating when the standard deviation between donors exceeded 5%. A statistical classification framework was developed to diagnose cytomegalovirus status using the catalog of TCR beta chain sequences. In a later analysis, V and J genes were assigned by comparing TCR nucleotide sequences against IMGT/GENE-DB human TR gene sequences. A later analysis assigned CDR3 sequences and most-parsimonious VDJ recombination scenarios with the TCRdist pipeline. In a later analysis, every TCR beta chain was defined by the combination of its CDR3 amino acid sequence and its V-gene family, and reads without a unique V-gene family were dropped. To address suspected cross-contamination and a sequencing artifact, a later analysis removed several hundred highly shared, low-generation-probability nucleotide sequences. In a later analysis, a clonal expansion index was calculated for each public chain from normalized within-repertoire ranks of inferred template counts. In a later analysis, generation probabilities were computed using a VDJ recombination model fitted to out-of-frame rearrangements, and the results were checked against IGoR. A later analysis scored TCR-TCR, TCR-HLA and TCR-CMV co-occurrence with hypergeometric tests, applying a repertoire-size bias correction to TCR pairs. A later analysis estimated false discovery rates by permuting HLA or CMV assignments 20 times. In a later analysis, co-occurring TCRs were grouped with DBSCAN, and TCRdist sequence similarity was added when clustering was performed within HLA-allele-positive subsets. For co-occurrence clustering, repertoires with fewer than 30,000 or more than 120,000 public chains were excluded, along with four or five repertoires with anomalous nucleotide sharing. In TCRdb, the immuneACCESS table is reduced to in-frame sequences with V and J assigned. These tables do not hold every clone; where another copy was compared, an unresolved V gene accounts for under half, and the others remain unexplained. V and J calls and clone size follow that table, whereas D and trimming were derived from the DNA. Here the sample has 140,000 to 150,000 clones; about 81% occur a single time. The ten largest make up around 7% of the sample.

As regards this clone: Its antigen remains undetermined. No base quality values were provided; no much bigger clone lies one nucleotide off.

V gives up 3 bases and J gives up 9 bases, and the segment between their germline ends measures 14 bases. The germline V gene gives CDR1 as SQVTM and CDR2 as ANQGSEA. There are 12 amino acids in the CDR3, from cysteine to phenylalanine inclusive. The only DNA kept is the CDR3, 36 bases in frame from the first base. Paper-wide results and their limitations: A cluster of highly shared sequence variants was judged likely to be a technical artifact of the sequencing pipeline. An association between a missense DCLRE1C variant and V-gene and J-gene trimming of TCR beta chains was found in a later genetic analysis and replicated in an independent cohort. In this cohort, only TCR beta chains were sequenced, and detectable features were limited by the absence of alpha or paired-chain data. The classifier was reported to diagnose cytomegalovirus status with high specificity and sensitivity in both the original and validation cohorts. Because HLA typing was unavailable for some donors at each locus, only the typed subset was used in association tests. Correlated functional status among segregating V segments might reflect linkage disequilibrium, but an unknown experimental factor could not be ruled out. A total of roughly 160 TCR beta chains were listed by the study as associated with cytomegalovirus. About 17 rarely observed V segments, including chromosome 9 orphons, were excluded from the earlier analysis of almost 600 of the donors because counts were too low. Immune exposure information for the cohort was limited to CMV serostatus. The 87-base-pair reads could not distinguish some IMGT-functional V segments, including TRBV6-2 and TRBV6-3, so those segments were excluded. In vitro tests confirmed that a few of the cytomegalovirus-associated TCR beta chains recognize cytomegalovirus antigens. Sequencing depth was assumed to be roughly uniform across donors in the presence/absence analyses, though that assumption may not hold. Broadly in line with IMGT annotations, most TCR beta V segments showed up in productive rearrangements about 87% or about 30% of the time in an earlier analysis of several hundred of the donors. The authors suggested that the approach could potentially be generalized to other disease states and immunological phenotypes. In a later analysis, several top co-occurrence clusters were reported to appear linked to parvovirus B19, influenza, CMV and Epstein-Barr virus. According to a later analysis, most CMV-associated TCR beta chains appeared to be HLA-restricted, and the HLA associations seemed to be driven largely by CMV exposure. According to a later analysis, TCR association rates differed among HLA loci, with DRB1 alleles showing the most associated TCRs and HLA-C alleles showing the fewest. In a later analysis, 16,951 TCR beta sequences were associated with specific HLA alleles at a false discovery rate of 0.05. Most TCR sequences were observed very rarely across donors, whereas some public TCRs were present in many individuals. Strong co-occurrence of HLA alleles, especially DR and DQ, made assigning TCR associations to individual alleles difficult. According to a later genetic analysis, donors in an Asian-associated ancestry cluster had fewer N-insertions in productive TCRs than the approximately 670-donor mean. Compared with equally common non-associated chains, HLA-associated TCR beta chains in a later analysis were more clonally expanded and had lower generation probabilities. A further reported finding was that TCR beta sequences accurately predicted the HLA-A and HLA-B alleles for most subjects in the first cohort.

The chain couples TRBV29-1 to TRBJ2-5; the D segment could be TRBD2, given 5 matching bases. This TCR came from a man aged 25-45 years in good health and CMV-seronegative. The source material was PBMCs. This receptor has the CDR3 CSVDRDRAAQYF. The nucleotides are TGCAGCGTTGATCGCGACCGAGCGGCCCAGTACTTC.